The next 13 T cell receptor beta chains were all read from a single sample in a study of blood T cell repertoires in COVID-19. Method: immunoSEQ multiplex PCR; TCRdb's copy keeps in-frame clones and lacks some. Of some 200,000 clones listed, 70% to 90% are singletons. Sample: peripheral blood. Receptors were obtained from a man over 45 with COVID-19, enrolled during active disease.

This rearrangement joins TRBV2 to TRBJ2-1, with 7 bases fitting TRBD1. The CDR3 is made up of 16 amino acids. V lost 6 bases, J lost 7 bases, and 15 bases stayed unmatched. Germline CDR1 SNHLY, CDR2 FYNNEI. The CDR3 sequence is CASRAHPGQGVNEQFF. The CDR3 coding sequence is TGTGCCAGCAGAGCCCACCCGGGCCAGGGGGTGAATGAGCAGTTCTTC.

The rearrangement uses TRBV3-1 (or the pseudogene TRBV3-2) and TRBJ2-7, with 9 positions matching TRBD2. This CDR3 comprises 18 residues. The germline V gene has CDR1 LGHDT and CDR2 YNNKEL (reference sequence). Unmatched junction bases numbered 10, after V lost 0 bases and J lost 1 base. The CDR3 DNA follows: TGTGCCAGCAGCCAAGAAGGAGGCCTAGCGGGAAATTCCTACGAGCAGTACTTC. It is translated as CASSQEGGLAGNSYEQYF.

The genes are TRBV19 and TRBJ2-2; a possible D gene is TRBD2 (5 bases). The CDR3 is 15 amino acids. Deletions cut 7 bases from V and 3 bases from J, with 15 bases between. The V gene's germline CDR1 is LNHDA and CDR2 SQIVND (reference sequence). The CDR3 nucleotides are TGTGCCAGTACCCCGAACGGGGTAGACACCGGGGAGCTGTTTTTT. This gives the protein CASTPNGVDTGELFF.

The chain combines TRBV5-1 with TRBJ2-5; 7 nucleotides match TRBD2. V lost 7 bases, J lost 5 bases, and 8 bases stayed unmatched. This CDR3 spans 13 amino acids. Germline V gene lookup returns CDR1 SGHRS and CDR2 YFSETQ. The CDR3 protein is CASSDRRGETQYF. Written as DNA, the CDR3 is TGCGCCAGCTCGGATCGGCGGGGGGAGACCCAGTACTTC.

The chain has TRBV15 and TRBJ2-2; 9 nucleotides line up with TRBD1. Germline CDR1 is LNHNV and CDR2 is YYDKDF (reference sequence). V dropped 0 bases and J dropped 5; count of bases not matched to a gene: 4. This CDR3 contains 16 residues. CDR3 residues: CATSRDMTGGTGELFF. The CDR3 bases are TGTGCCACCAGCAGAGATATGACAGGGGGAACCGGGGAGCTGTTTTTT.

The chain recombines TRBV5-6 with TRBJ1-5; 9 bases are shared with TRBD1. Germline loops: CDR1 SGHDT, CDR2 YYEEEE. V gave up 5 bases and J gave up 4 bases; unmatched junction bases: 10. There are 16 residues in the CDR3. The CDR3: CASSRDRDVRNQPQHF. CDR3 nucleotide sequence: TGTGCCAGCAGTCGGGACAGGGACGTAAGAAATCAGCCCCAGCATTTT.

J is TRBJ1-5 and V is TRBV28; a weak D match, TRBD1 (5 bases). This CDR3 is built from 14 residues. CDR1 is MDHEN and CDR2 is SYDVKM in the germline V gene. Trimming removed 6 bases from V and 11 bases from J, with 20 bases in between. The CDR3 DNA follows: TGTGCCAGCAGCTCCGGCGGGGGTCTCTTGGCCCAGCATTTT. This sequence encodes CASSSGGGLLAQHF.

The chain links TRBV7-6 to TRBJ2-1; the D gene is possibly TRBD1 (6 bases). This CDR3 comprises 13 residues. Germline values: CDR1 SGHVS, CDR2 FNYEAQ. Trimming stripped 6 bases from V and 4 bases from J, with 10 bases between. The CDR3 loop reads CASRLGQYNEQFF. As DNA, the CDR3 is TGTGCCAGCAGACTAGGACAGTACAATGAGCAGTTCTTC.

The chain carries TRBV19 and TRBJ1-1, with 10 bases identical to TRBD1. This CDR3 region has 17 residues. J lost 1 base, V lost 5 bases, and 10 bases had no gene match. Germline-derived CDR1 and CDR2 are LNHDA and SQIVND (reference sequence). CDR3 bases: TGTGCCAGTAGTCCAGCCGGGACAGGGGTTCGGAACACTGAAGCTTTCTTT. It specifies CASSPAGTGVRNTEAFF.

This chain links TRBV5-6 with TRBJ1-3; no definite D call. The CDR3 extends over 14 amino acids. Germline values: CDR1 SGHDT, CDR2 YYEEEE. Deletions cut 0 bases from V and 3 bases from J, with 7 bases between. This chain's CDR3 is CASSLGGFGNTIYF. In DNA form, the CDR3 reads TGTGCCAGCAGCTTGGGAGGGTTTGGAAACACCATATATTTT.

The chain combines TRBV10-3 with TRBJ1-1; tentatively, D is TRBD1 (5 bases). Deletions cut 2 bases from V and 12 bases from J, with 10 bases between. This CDR3 is 11 amino acids long. The germline gives CDR1 ENHRY, CDR2 SYGVKD. The DNA of the CDR3 is TGTGCCATCAGTGAGGGGGGGAGGACTTTCTTT. Amino acid sequence: CAISEGGRTFF.

The chain recombines TRBV19 with TRBJ2-7; TRBD2 matches at 9 bases. CDR1 and CDR2 (germline): LNHDA, SQIVND (reference sequence). Trimming cost V 3 bases and J 4 bases; bases outside gene matches: 10. The CDR3 has 16 amino acids. Here the CDR3 DNA reads TGTGCCAGTAGTATGTTCGCGGGGGGGCCGTTGTACGAGCAGTACTTC. It encodes CASSMFAGGPLYEQYF.

The CDR3 here is CASSPGLTINYNEQFF. The CDR3 DNA sequence: TGTGCCAGCAGCCCGGGACTAACCATCAACTACAATGAGCAGTTCTTC. The chain recombines TRBV27 with TRBJ2-1; 7 bases are a match to TRBD2. The CDR3 runs 16 residues. In germline, CDR1 is MNHEY, CDR2 SMNVEV (reference sequence). Trimming removed 6 bases from V and 3 bases from J; junction bases left unmatched: 11.